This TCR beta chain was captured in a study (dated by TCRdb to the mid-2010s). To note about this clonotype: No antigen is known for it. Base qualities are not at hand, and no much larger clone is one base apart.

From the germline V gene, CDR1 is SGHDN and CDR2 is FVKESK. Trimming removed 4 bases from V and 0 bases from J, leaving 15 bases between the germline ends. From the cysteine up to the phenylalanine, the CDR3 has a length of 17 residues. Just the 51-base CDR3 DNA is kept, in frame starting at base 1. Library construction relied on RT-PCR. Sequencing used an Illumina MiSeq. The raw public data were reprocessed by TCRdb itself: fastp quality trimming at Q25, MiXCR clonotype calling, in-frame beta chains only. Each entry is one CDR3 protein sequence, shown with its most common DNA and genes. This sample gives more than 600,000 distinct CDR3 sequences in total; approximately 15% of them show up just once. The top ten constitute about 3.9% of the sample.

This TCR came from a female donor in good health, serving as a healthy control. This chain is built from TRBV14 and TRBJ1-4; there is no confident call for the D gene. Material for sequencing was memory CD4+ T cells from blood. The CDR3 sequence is CASSPHDGSATNEKLFF. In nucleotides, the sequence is TGTGCCAGCAGCCCCCATGACGGATCCGCAACTAATGAAAAACTGTTTTTT.